This T cell receptor beta chain was retrieved from a study of post-analysis software for immune sequencing data. Study in general: Recorded disease courses covered relapsing-remitting, secondary progressive and progressive-relapsing multiple sclerosis. Some patients had no subtype annotation. General observations from the study: Patients had higher frequencies than controls of about five TRBV segments, including TRBV5-6, TRBV5-1 and TRBV20-1. Compared against controls, patients with multiple sclerosis displayed significantly lower normalized Chao1 diversity.

To note about this clonotype: Its antigen is unknown.

Presence of unique molecular identifiers characterized the TCR beta cDNA libraries. The authors obtained 500,000 to 600,000 cDNA molecules from roughly 1 to 10 million T cells. TCRdb processed the PCR reads anew with MiXCR; each CDR3 protein has one entry. The profile shows under 650,000 distinct CDR3 sequences, 44% of them singletons. The CDR3 loop spans 16 amino acids. This chain joins TRBV12-3 or TRBV12-4 and TRBJ2-4; 8 bases map to TRBD1. The DNA end favors TRBJ2-7, so the J call may be wrong. The origin of this receptor is a girl aged 5-17 years with multiple sclerosis. Specimen: blood. CDR3 sequence reads: CASSGTPGQGANEQYF. As DNA, the CDR3 is TGTGCCAGCAGCGGAACCCCCGGGCAGGGGGCGAACGAGCAGTACTTC.